This entry lists 3 T cell receptor beta chains sequenced from one sample in a study of blood T cells in healthy people across ages. A sample-barcoded 5' primer and a J-beta primer mix were used in a second PCR of about 7 to 12 cycles. TCRdb re-derived calls from the 5' RACE reads in MiXCR, one entry per CDR3 protein. The sample contains around 800,000 distinct CDR3 sequences, 46% of which appear only once. Sequencing was performed on blood. These receptors were obtained from an elderly man in good health.

V is TRBV20-1 and J is TRBJ1-2; 9 nucleotides match TRBD1. The CDR3 runs to 15 residues. Germline V CDR1 and CDR2: DFQATT, SNEGSKA (reference sequence). V shed 6 bases and J 3 bases; nucleotides not matched to a gene: 11. The CDR3 DNA reads as TGCAGTGCCACAGTACAGGGGGCAGGGGACTATGGCTACACCTTC. Translated, it gives CSATVQGAGDYGYTF.

In the case of this clonotype: This may be a read error: a much more frequent sequence differs by one nucleotide. The genes are TRBV29-1 and TRBJ2-1, with D unclear. CDR1 is SQVTM, CDR2 ANQGSEA, per germline. The V end lost 5 bases, the J end lost 2 bases, and 1 base lay between the germline ends. The CDR3 is 10 amino acids. The CDR3 DNA sequence: TGCAGCGTTACCTACAATGAGCAGTTCTTC. It encodes CSVTYNEQFF.

The chain carries TRBV20-1 and TRBJ2-1; D may be TRBD1 or TRBD2 (6 bases each). Gene TRBJ2-7 matches the end of the DNA better, so the J call may be wrong. This CDR3 is built from 18 residues. CDR1 is DFQATT, CDR2 SNEGSKA, per germline (reference sequence). The CDR3 reads CSARDRGGLVSSYNEQYF. The CDR3 bases are TGCAGTGCTAGAGACAGAGGGGGACTGGTGAGCTCCTACAATGAGCAGTACTTC.